These 6 T cell receptor beta chains came from one sample sequenced in a study of naive and memory T cell subsets (dated by TCRdb to the late 2010s). To prepare the library, 5' RACE was applied. Data came from an Illumina MiSeq. Four rounds of PCR, run with the SP2 primer together with nested alpha and beta constant region primers, were used to amplify the ligated cDNA. In TCRdb, the public reads were trimmed at Q25 with fastp and aligned with MiXCR, with productive beta chains retained. Rows merge per CDR3 protein into single entries with the most common DNA and genes. The sample includes some 60,000 distinct CDR3 sequences, with about 7.1% observed a single time. Jointly, the top ten make up 9.8% of the sample. The study described a robust, sensitive protocol for amplifying, sequencing and analyzing TCRs, using 3' ligation of a UMI-containing oligonucleotide to TCR cDNA. These receptors all stem from a female donor in good health.

This clonotype was observed a handful of times. The chain employs TRBV6-5 and TRBJ2-1, with 11 bases matching TRBD2. J was trimmed by 3 bases and V by 5 bases; bases with no gene match: 9. The CDR3 totals 17 residues. Germline V gives CDR1 MNHEY, CDR2 SVGAGI. The CDR3 nucleotides read TGTGCCAGCAGTCCCCTAGCGGGGGGCTACGTCTACAATGAGCAGTTCTTC. Amino acids: CASSPLAGGYVYNEQFF.

The genes are TRBV30 and TRBJ1-2, with a weak D call TRBD1 (6 bases). CDR3 length: 15 residues. CDR1 is GTSNPN, CDR2 SVGIG, per germline (reference sequence). Trimming took off 6 bases at V and 5 bases at J, with 22 bases between the two ends. The CDR3: CACKTGNLLLYGYTF. CDR3 DNA: TGTGCCTGTAAGACAGGAAATCTCCTTCTGTATGGCTACACCTTC.

As concerns this clonotype: A much larger clone differs by one base, so this may be a read error. This chain links TRBV6-6 with TRBJ1-2; D is uncertain. The germline V gene encodes CDR1 MNHNY and CDR2 SVGAGI (reference sequence). The CDR3 is made up of 14 amino acids. Trimming left V 8 bases short and J 5 bases short, with 18 bases between. CDR3 amino acids: CASGRESIIYGYTF. The CDR3 DNA follows: TGTGCCAGCGGTCGGGAGTCGATAATATATGGCTACACCTTC.

The genes are TRBV29-1 and TRBJ2-3; D might be TRBD2 (5 bases). Trimming removed 7 bases from V and 1 base from J, with 12 bases in between. Germline CDR1 is SQVTM and CDR2 is ANQGSEA. The CDR3 has 13 amino acids. CDR3 region: CSALPAGTDTQYF. The CDR3 DNA sequence: TGCAGCGCCCTGCCAGCGGGCACAGATACGCAGTATTTT.

This clonotype occurred many times. V gene TRBV25-1 combines with J gene TRBJ1-4, with TRBD1 as a possible D gene (6 bases). The CDR3 spans 16 residues. The germline gives CDR1 MGHDK, CDR2 SYGVNS. The V end lost 6 bases, the J end lost 0 bases, and 14 bases lay between the germline ends. CDR3 bases: TGTGCCAGCAGCGGGGAGGGGGTTGCAACTAATGAAAAACTGTTTTTT. Translated, it gives CASSGEGVATNEKLFF. Full variable domain (missing parts from reference TRBV25-1 and TRBJ1-4): EADIYQTPRYLVIGTGKKITLECSQTMGHDKMYWYQQDPGMELHLIHYSYGVNSTEKGDLSSESTVSRIRTEHFPLTLESARPSHTSQYLCASSGEGVATNEKLFFGSGTQLSVL.

This clonotype was seen at least ten times. CDR3 sequence (DNA): TGCAGTGCTAGTCCCCATATGAACACTGAAGCTTTCTTT. It is translated as CSASPHMNTEAFF. The chain uses TRBV20-1 and TRBJ1-1; D call uncertain. CDR1 is DFQATT and CDR2 is SNEGSKA in the germline V gene (reference sequence). CDR3 length equals 13 residues. Trimming took off 3 bases at V and 0 bases at J, with 8 bases between the two ends.